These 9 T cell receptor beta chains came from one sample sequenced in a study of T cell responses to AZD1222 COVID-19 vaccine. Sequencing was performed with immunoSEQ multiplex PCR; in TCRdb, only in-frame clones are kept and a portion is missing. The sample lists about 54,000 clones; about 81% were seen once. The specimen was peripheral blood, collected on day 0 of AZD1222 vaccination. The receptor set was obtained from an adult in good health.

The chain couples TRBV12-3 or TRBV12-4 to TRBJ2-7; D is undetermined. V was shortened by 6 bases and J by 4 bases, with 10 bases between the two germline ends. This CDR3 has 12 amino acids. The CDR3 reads CASSQLRYEQYF. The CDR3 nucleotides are TGTGCCAGCAGCCAACTTAGGTACGAGCAGTACTTC.

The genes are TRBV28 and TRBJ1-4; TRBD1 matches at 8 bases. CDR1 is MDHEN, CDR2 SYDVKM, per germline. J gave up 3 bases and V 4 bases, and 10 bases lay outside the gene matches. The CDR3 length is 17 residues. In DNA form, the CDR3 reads TGTGCCAGCAGTTCGAAGGGCAGGGGGCGATCTAATGAAAAACTGTTTTTT. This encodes CASSSKGRGRSNEKLFF. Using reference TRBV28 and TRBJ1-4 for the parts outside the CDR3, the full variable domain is DVKVTQSSRYLVKRTGEKVFLECVQDMDHENMFWYRQDPGLGLRLIYFSYDVKMKEKGDIPEGYSVSREKKERFSLILESASTNQTSMYLCASSSKGRGRSNEKLFFGSGTQLSVL.

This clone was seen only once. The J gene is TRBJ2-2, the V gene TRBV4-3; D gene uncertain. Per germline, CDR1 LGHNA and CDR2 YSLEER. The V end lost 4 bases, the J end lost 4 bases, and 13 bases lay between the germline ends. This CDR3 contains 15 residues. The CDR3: CASSLSDIGTGELFF. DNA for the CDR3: TGCGCCAGCAGCCTATCCGACATTGGCACCGGGGAGCTGTTTTTT.

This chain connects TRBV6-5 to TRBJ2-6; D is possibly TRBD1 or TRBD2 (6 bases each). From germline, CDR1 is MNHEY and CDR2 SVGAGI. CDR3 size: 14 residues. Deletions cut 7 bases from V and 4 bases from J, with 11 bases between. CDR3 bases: TGTGCCAGCAAGGGGGGTTCCGGGGCCAACGTCCTGACTTTC. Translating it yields CASKGGSGANVLTF.

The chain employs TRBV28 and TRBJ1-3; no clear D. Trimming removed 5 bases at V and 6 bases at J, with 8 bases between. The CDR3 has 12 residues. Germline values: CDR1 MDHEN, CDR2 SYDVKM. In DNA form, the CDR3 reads TGTGCCAGCAGTGTCAGTGAAAACACCATATATTTT. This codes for CASSVSENTIYF.

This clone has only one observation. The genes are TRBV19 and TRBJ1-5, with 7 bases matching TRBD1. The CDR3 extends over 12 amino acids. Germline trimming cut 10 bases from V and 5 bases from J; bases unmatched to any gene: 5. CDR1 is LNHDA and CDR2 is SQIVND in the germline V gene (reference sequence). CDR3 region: CAIGTADQPQHF. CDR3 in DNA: TGTGCCATAGGGACAGCGGATCAGCCCCAGCATTTT.

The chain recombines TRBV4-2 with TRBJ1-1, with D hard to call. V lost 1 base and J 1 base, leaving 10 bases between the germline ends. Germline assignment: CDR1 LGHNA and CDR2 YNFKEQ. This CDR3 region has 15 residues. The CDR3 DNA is TGTGCCAGCAGCCAAGCTAGGGAAAGGAACACTGAAGCTTTCTTT. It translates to CASSQARERNTEAFF.

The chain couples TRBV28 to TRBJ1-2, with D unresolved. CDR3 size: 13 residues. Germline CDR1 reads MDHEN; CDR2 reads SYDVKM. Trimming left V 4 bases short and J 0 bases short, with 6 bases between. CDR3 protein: CASSSTANYGYTF. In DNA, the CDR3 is TGTGCCAGCAGTTCAACAGCTAACTATGGCTACACCTTC.

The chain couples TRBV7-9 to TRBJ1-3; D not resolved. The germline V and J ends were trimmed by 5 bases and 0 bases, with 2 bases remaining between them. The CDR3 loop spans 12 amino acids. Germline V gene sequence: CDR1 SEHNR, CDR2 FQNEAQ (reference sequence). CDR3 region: CASSPSGNTIYF. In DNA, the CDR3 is TGTGCCAGCAGCCCCTCTGGAAACACCATATATTTT.